The next 9 T cell receptor beta chains were all read from a single sample in a study of T-cell reconstitution after alpha-beta-depleted transplantation in children. During its preparation, the TCRbeta library received unique molecular identifiers. TCRdb re-derived calls from the PCR reads in MiXCR, one entry per CDR3 protein. This table has 380,000 or so distinct CDR3 sequences, about 14% appearing once. The material sequenced was PBMCs, taken from the stem cell graft. These receptors originate from a human donor who donated a stem cell graft to a child with Fanconi anemia.

This clonotype was seen more than once but under ten times. This chain uses TRBV12-3 or TRBV12-4 with TRBJ1-4; D is unresolved. The CDR3 runs to 14 residues. The V and J ends lost 7 bases and 8 bases respectively, with 17 bases between them. The CDR3 DNA reads TGTGCCAGCACCCGTCCTGGACTCCGAGAAAAACTGTTTTTT. This encodes CASTRPGLREKLFF.

This sequence joins TRBV5-1 and TRBJ1-1; D is undetermined. The germline CDR1 and CDR2 sequences are SGHRS and YFSETQ. The CDR3 length is 13 residues. Deletions cut 3 bases from V and 11 bases from J, with 17 bases between. DNA of the CDR3: TGCGCCAGCAGCTCAATAGGTTTTCACGGGGCTTTCTTT. Its translation is CASSSIGFHGAFF.

This clonotype was counted many times. The rearrangement uses TRBV5-1 and TRBJ2-7; tentative D call: TRBD1 (6 bases). Germline lookup yields CDR1 SGHRS and CDR2 YFSETQ. The CDR3 extends over 14 amino acids. Deletions cut 2 bases from V and 0 bases from J, with 9 bases between. The CDR3 here is CASSLDRNSYEQYF. CDR3 coding DNA: TGCGCCAGCAGCTTAGACAGGAACTCCTACGAGCAGTACTTC. Full variable domain (rest looked up from reference TRBV5-1 and TRBJ2-7): KAGVTQTPRYLIKTRGQQVTLSCSPISGHRSVSWYQQTPGQGLQFLFEYFSETQRNKGNFPGRFSGRQFSNSRSEMNVSTLELGDSALYLCASSLDRNSYEQYFGPGTRLTVT.

The V and J genes are TRBV3-1 and TRBJ1-4; no definite D call. This CDR3 contains 15 residues. V gave up 1 base and J gave up 0 bases, with 6 bases separating them. In germline, CDR1 is LGHDT, CDR2 YNNKEL (reference sequence). In DNA form, the CDR3 reads TGTGCCAGCAGCCAAGCTTGGGCAACTAATGAAAAACTGTTTTTT. Translating gives CASSQAWATNEKLFF.

This clonotype was counted a few times. The chain carries TRBV7-9 and TRBJ1-2; D is unclear. Trimming cost V 3 bases and J 5 bases, with 7 bases left between them. This CDR3 is 12 amino acids long. The germline V gene encodes CDR1 SEHNR and CDR2 FQNEAQ (reference sequence). The CDR3 DNA follows: TGTGCCAGCAGCTTCGATGTATATGGCTACACCTTC. It specifies CASSFDVYGYTF.

Many counts were recorded for this clonotype. The V gene is TRBV5-1, the J gene TRBJ2-5, with D hard to call. Germline V gives CDR1 SGHRS, CDR2 YFSETQ. There are 14 residues in the CDR3. Trimming left V 4 bases short and J 1 base short, with 11 bases between. CDR3 amino acids: CASSPQGPQETQYF. The CDR3 coding sequence is TGCGCCAGCAGCCCCCAAGGACCCCAAGAGACCCAGTACTTC.

This clonotype has just a few counts. This chain joins TRBV15 and TRBJ2-5; D unclear. Germline CDR1 and CDR2: LNHNV and YYDKDF (reference sequence). There are 14 residues in the CDR3. With 0 bases removed from V and 0 bases from J, the gap between germline ends came to 5 bases. The CDR3 loop is CATSRDTYQETQYF. CDR3 coding DNA: TGTGCCACCAGCAGAGACACATACCAAGAGACCCAGTACTTC.

This clonotype was detected ten times or more. The gene calls are TRBV5-1 and TRBJ1-4; 10 nucleotides align to TRBD1. The CDR3 runs 14 residues. J was trimmed by 6 bases and V by 3 bases; bases with no gene match: 2. The germline V gene encodes CDR1 SGHRS and CDR2 YFSETQ. Here the CDR3 reads CASSSGQGDEKLFF. The CDR3 bases are TGCGCCAGCAGCTCTGGACAGGGGGATGAAAAACTGTTTTTT. Together with reference TRBV5-1 and TRBJ1-4, the CDR3 gives the full variable domain: KAGVTQTPRYLIKTRGQQVTLSCSPISGHRSVSWYQQTPGQGLQFLFEYFSETQRNKGNFPGRFSGRQFSNSRSEMNVSTLELGDSALYLCASSSGQGDEKLFFGSGTQLSVL.

This clonotype was detected ten times or more. The chain recombines TRBV5-1 with TRBJ1-1, with D unclear. There are 14 residues in the CDR3. V lost 0 bases, J lost 3 bases, and 9 bases lay in between. CDR1 and CDR2 (germline): SGHRS, YFSETQ. CDR3 sequence reads: CASSLAGTDTEAFF. The CDR3 bases are TGCGCCAGCAGCTTGGCCGGTACAGACACTGAAGCTTTCTTT.